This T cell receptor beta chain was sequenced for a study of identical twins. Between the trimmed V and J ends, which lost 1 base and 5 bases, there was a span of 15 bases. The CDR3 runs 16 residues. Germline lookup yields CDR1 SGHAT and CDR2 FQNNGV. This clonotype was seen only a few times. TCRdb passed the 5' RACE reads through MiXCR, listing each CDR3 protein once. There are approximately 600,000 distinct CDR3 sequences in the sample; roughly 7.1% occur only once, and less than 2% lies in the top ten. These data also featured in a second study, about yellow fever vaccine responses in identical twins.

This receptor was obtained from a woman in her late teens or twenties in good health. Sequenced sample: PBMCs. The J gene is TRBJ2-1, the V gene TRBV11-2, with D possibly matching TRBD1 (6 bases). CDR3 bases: TGTGCCAGCAGCTTAGCCGGGACAACATATCACAATGAGCAGTTCTTC. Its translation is CASSLAGTTYHNEQFF.